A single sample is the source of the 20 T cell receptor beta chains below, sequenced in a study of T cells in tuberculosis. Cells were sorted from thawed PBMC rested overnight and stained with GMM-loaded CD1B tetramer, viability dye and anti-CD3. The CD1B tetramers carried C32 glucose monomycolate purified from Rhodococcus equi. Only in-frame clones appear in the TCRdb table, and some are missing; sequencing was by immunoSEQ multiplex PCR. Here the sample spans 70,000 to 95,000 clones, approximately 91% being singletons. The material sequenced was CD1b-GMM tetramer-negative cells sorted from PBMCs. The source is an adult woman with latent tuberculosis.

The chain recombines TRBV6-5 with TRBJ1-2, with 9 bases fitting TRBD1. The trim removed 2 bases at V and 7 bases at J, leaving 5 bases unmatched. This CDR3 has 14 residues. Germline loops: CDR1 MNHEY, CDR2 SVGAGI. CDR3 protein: CASSYIGTGTGYTF. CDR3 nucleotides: TGTGCCAGCAGTTACATCGGGACAGGGACTGGCTACACCTTC.

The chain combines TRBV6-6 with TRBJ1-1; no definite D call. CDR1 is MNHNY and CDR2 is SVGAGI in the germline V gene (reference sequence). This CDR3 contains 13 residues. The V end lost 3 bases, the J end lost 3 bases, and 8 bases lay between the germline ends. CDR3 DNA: TGTGCCAGCAGTTATCCCGGGGACACTGAAGCTTTCTTT. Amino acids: CASSYPGDTEAFF.

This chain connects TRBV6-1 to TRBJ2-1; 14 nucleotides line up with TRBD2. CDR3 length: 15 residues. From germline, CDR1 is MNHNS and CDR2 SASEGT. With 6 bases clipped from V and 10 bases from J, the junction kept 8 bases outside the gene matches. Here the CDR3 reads CASREYGLAGGEQFF. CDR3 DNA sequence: TGTGCCAGCAGGGAATACGGACTAGCGGGGGGAGAGCAGTTCTTC.

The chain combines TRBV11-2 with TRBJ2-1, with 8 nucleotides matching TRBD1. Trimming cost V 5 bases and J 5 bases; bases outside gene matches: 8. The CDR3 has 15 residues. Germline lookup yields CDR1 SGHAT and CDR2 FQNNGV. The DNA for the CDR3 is TGTGCCAGCAGCGCAAGACAGGGGCCCAACAATGAGCAGTTCTTC. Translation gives CASSARQGPNNEQFF. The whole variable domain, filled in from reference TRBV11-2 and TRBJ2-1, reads EAGVAQSPRYKIIEKRQSVAFWCNPISGHATLYWYQQILGQGPKLLIQFQNNGVVDDSQLPKDRFSAERLKGVDSTLKIQPAKLEDSAVYLCASSARQGPNNEQFFGPGTRLTVL.

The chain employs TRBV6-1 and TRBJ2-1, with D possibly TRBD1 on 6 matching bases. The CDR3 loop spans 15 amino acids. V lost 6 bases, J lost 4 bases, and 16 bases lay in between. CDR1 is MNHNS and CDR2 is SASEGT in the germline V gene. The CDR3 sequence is CASSQGLGAYNEQFF. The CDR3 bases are TGTGCCAGCAGCCAGGGGTTGGGGGCTTACAATGAGCAGTTCTTC.

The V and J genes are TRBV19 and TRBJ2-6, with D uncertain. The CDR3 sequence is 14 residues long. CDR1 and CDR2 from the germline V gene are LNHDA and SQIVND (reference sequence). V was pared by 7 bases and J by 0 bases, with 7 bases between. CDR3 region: CASMAHSGANVLTF. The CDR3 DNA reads TGTGCCAGTATGGCCCACTCTGGGGCCAACGTCCTGACTTTC.

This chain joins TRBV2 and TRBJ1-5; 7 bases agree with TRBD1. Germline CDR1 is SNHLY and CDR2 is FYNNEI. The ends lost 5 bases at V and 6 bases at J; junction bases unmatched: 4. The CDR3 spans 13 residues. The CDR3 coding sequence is TGTGCCAGCAGTCTACAGGGGTTTCAGCCCCAGCATTTT. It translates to CASSLQGFQPQHF.

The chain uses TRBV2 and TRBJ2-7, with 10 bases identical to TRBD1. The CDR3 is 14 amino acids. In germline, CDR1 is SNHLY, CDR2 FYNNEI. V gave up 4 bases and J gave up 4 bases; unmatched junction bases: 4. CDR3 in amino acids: CASSGDRGFYEQYF. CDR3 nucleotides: TGTGCCAGCAGTGGGGACAGGGGATTTTACGAGCAGTACTTC.

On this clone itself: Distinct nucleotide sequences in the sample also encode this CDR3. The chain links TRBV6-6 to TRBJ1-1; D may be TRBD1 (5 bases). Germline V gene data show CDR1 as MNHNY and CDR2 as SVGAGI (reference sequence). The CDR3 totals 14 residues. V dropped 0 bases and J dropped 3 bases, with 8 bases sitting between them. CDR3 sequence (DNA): TGTGCCAGCAGTTACTCGACGGGGGACACTGAAGCTTTCTTT. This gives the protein CASSYSTGDTEAFF.

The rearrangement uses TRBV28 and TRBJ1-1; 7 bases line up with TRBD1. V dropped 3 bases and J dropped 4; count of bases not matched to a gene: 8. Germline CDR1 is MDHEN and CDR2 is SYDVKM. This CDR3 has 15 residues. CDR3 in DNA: TGTGCCAGCAGTTTTGCCAGGGGGATTTCCACTGAAGCTTTCTTT. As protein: CASSFARGISTEAFF.

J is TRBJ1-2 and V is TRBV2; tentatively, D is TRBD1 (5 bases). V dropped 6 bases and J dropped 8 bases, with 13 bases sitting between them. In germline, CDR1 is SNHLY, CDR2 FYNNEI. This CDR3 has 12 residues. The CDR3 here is CASSRGSWGYTF. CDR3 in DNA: TGTGCCAGCAGCCGGGGGTCATGGGGCTACACCTTC.

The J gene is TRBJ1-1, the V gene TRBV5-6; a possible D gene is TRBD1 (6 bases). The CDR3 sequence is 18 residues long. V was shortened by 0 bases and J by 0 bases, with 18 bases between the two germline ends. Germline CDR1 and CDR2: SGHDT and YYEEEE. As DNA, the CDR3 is TGTGCCAGCAGCTTGGGGGGGCGGGTAGCGTTGATGAACACTGAAGCTTTCTTT. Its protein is CASSLGGRVALMNTEAFF.

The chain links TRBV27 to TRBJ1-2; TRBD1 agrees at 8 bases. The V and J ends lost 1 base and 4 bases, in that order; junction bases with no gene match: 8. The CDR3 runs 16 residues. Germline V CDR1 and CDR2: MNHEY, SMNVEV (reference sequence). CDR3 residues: CASSLYAGGESYGYTF. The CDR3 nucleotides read TGTGCCAGCAGTTTATACGCAGGGGGCGAGAGCTATGGCTACACCTTC.

CDR3: CASSNGGSGELFF. DNA for the CDR3: TGTGCCAGCAGCAACGGGGGGTCCGGGGAGCTGTTTTTT. The gene calls are TRBV7-9 and TRBJ2-2; 7 nucleotides align to TRBD2. Germline trimming cut 5 bases from V and 6 bases from J; bases unmatched to any gene: 3. This CDR3 has 13 residues. CDR1 is SEHNR, CDR2 FQNEAQ, per germline (reference sequence).

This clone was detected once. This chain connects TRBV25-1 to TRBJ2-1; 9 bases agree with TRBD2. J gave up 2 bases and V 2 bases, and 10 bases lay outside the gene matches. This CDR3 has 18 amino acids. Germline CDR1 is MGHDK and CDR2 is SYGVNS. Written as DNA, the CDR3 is TGTGCCAGCAGTGAAGGGCTAGCGGGGATCTCGGCCTACAATGAGCAGTTCTTC. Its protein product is CASSEGLAGISAYNEQFF.

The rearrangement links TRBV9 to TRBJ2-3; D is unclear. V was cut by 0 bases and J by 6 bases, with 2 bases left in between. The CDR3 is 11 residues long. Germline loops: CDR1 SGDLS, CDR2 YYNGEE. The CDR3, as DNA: TGTGCCAGCAGCGTAGCTGATACGCAGTATTTT. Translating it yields CASSVADTQYF.

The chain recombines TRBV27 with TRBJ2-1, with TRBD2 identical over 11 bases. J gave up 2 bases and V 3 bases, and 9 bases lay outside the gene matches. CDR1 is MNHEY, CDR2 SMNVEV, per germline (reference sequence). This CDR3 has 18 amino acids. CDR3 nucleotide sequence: TGTGCCAGCAGTTTGGAGACTAGCGGGGTTGGGACCTACAATGAGCAGTTCTTC. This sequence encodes CASSLETSGVGTYNEQFF.

The CDR3 reads CASSGTPGQRNYGYTF. DNA for the CDR3: TGTGCCAGCAGTGGGACTCCGGGACAGCGGAACTATGGCTACACCTTC. This chain uses TRBV6-1 with TRBJ1-2; 7 positions match TRBD1. Trimming at V came to 4 bases and at J to 2 bases, leaving 10 bases not matched to a gene. Germline V lookup: CDR1 MNHNS, CDR2 SASEGT. The CDR3 is made up of 16 amino acids.

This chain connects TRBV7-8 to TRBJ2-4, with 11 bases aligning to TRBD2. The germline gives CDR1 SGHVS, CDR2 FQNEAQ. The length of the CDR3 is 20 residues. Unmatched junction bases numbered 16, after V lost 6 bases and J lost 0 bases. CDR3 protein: CASSLQAGTSGTLAKNIQYF. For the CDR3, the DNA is TGTGCCAGCAGTTTACAAGCCGGGACTAGCGGAACCCTAGCCAAAAACATTCAGTACTTC.

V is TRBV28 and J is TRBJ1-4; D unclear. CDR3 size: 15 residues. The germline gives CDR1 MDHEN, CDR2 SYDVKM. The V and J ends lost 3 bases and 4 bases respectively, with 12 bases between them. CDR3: CASSFFLQDNEKLFF. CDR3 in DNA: TGTGCCAGCAGTTTTTTTTTGCAGGATAATGAAAAACTGTTTTTT.